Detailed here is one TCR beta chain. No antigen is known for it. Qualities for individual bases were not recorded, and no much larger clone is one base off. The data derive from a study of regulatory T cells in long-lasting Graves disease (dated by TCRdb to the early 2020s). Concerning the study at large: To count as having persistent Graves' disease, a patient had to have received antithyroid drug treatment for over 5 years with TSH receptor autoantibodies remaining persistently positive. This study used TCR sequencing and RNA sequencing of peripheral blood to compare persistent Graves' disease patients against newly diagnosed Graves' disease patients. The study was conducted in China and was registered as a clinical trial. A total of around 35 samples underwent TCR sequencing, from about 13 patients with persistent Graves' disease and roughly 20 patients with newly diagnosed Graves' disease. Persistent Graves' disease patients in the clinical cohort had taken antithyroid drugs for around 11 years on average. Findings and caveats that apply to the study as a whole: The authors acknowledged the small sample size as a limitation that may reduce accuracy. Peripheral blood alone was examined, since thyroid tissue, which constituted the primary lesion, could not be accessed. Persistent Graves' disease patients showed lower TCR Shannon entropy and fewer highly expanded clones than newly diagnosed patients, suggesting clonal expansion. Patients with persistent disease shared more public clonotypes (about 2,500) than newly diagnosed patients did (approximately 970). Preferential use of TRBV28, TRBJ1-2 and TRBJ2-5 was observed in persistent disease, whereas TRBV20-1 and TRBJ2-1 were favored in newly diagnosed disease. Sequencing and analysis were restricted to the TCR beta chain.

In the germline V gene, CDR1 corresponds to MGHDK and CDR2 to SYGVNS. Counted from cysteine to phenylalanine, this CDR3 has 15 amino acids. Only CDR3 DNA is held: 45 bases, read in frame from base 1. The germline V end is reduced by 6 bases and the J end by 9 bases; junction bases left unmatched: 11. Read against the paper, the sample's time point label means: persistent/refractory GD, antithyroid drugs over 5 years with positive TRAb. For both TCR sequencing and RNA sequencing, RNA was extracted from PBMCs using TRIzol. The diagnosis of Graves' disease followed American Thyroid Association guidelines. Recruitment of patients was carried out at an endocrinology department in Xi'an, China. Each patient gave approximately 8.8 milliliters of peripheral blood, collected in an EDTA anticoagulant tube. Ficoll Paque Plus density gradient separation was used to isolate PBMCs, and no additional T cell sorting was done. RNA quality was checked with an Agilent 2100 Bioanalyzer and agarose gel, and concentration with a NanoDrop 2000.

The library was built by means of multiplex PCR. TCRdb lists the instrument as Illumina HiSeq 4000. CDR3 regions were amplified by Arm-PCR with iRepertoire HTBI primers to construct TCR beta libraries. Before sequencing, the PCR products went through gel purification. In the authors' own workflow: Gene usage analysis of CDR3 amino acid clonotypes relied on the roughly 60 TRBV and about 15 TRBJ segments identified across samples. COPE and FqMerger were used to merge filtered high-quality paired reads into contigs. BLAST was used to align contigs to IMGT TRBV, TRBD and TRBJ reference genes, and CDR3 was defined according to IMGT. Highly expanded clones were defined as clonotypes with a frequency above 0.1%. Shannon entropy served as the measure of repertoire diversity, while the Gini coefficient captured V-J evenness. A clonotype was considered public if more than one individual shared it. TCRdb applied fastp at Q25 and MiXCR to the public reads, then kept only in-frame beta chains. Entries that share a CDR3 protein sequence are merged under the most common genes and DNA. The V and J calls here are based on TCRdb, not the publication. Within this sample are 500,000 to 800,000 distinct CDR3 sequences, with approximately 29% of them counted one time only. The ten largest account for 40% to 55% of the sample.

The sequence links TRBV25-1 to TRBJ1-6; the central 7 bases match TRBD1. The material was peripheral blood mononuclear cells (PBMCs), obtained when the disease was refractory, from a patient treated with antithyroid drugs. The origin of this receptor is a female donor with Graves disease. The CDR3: CASRELEGASSPLHF. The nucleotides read TGTGCCAGCAGGGAACTAGAGGGGGCCTCTTCACCCCTCCACTTT.